The sequence of this TCR beta chain was determined in a study of shared clonotypes between healthy human individuals. General study points: Between several donors, naive CD4 clonotypes were shared at a level of about 5%. The authors sampled blood alone, and tissue repertoires likely differ. The diversity represented, both genetic and in exposure history, was limited by few donors.

The V end lost 3 bases, the J end lost 0 bases, and 9 bases lay between the germline ends. Germline CDR1 reads SNHLY; CDR2 reads FYNNEI. The CDR3 has 16 residues. The protocol was immunoSEQ multiplex PCR, while the TCRdb copy is restricted to in-frame clones and leaves out a portion. Found here are about 2.3 million clones, approximately 93% of them singletons; the top ten hold approximately 0.4%. On this clone: As yet, its antigen is unknown.

The specimen sequenced was naive CD4+ T cells from PBMCs. Subset indicated: CD45RA+ positively selected. This receptor was taken from a man aged 18 to 30 in good health. Some clones in this sample may be carry-over from other donors' samples. The rearrangement joins TRBV2 to TRBJ1-6; no firm D call. The chain's CDR3 is CASSDRLSSYNSPLHF. Written as DNA, the CDR3 is TGTGCCAGCAGTGATCGGCTAAGCTCCTATAATTCACCCCTCCACTTT.